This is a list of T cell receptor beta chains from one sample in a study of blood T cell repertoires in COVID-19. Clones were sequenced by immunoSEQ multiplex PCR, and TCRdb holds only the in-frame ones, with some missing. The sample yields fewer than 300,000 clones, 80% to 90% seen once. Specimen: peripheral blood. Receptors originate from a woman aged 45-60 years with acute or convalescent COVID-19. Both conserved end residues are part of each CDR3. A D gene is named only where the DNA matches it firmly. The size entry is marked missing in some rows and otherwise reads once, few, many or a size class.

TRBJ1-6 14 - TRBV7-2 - CASSTLDSLLPLHF
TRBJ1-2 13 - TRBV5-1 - CASSFLGDGGYTF
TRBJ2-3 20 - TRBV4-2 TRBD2 CASSPPQGAGGTGGADTQYF
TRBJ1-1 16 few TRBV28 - CASSAPTGNMNTEAFF
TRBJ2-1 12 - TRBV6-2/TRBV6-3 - CASSYGRVEQFF
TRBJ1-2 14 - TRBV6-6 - CASSYEEASYGYTF
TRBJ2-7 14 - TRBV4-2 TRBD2 CASAPVAGGDEQYF
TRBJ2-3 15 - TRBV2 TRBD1 CATDPGTGSTDTQYF
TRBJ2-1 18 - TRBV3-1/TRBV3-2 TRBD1 CASSHPRGGLSSYNEQFF
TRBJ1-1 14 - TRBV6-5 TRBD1 CASIEDRGHTEAFF
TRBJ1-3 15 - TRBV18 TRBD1 CASSQQGQAGNTIYF
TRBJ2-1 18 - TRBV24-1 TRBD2 CATSDHRGAGARINEQFF
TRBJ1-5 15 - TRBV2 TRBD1 CASSEAPGQGEPQHF
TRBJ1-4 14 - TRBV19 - CASGRGAGIEKLFF
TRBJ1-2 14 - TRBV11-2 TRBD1 CASSLTGAVYGYTF
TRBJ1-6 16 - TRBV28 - CASSSYFVRLNSPLHF
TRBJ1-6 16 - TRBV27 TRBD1 CASSLGQGRYNSPLHF
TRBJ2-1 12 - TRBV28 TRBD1 CASGTGVNEQFF
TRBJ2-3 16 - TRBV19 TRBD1 CASMESSPRGQYAQYF
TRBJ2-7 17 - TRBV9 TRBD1 CASSPAPAGGVSYEQYF
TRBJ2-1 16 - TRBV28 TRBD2 CASSSISGGPGNEQFF
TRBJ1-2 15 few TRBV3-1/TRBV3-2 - CASSQGATGPYGYTF
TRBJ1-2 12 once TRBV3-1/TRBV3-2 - CASSQGVEGYTF
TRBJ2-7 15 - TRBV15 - CATSRDRQGGYEQYF
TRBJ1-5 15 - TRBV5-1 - CASSLVPGKGQPQHF
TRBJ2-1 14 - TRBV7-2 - CASSSSTGVDEQFF
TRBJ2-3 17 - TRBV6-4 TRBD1 CASTLTGQGLSTDTQYF
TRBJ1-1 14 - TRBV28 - CASSLFIRATEAFF
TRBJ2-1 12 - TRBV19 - CASSTTYNEQFF
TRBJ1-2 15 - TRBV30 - CAWSVPGGSNYGYTF
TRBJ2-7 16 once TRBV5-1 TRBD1 CASSGPGQGPSGEQYF
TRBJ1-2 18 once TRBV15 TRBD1 CATSRGPGQGDWGYGYTF
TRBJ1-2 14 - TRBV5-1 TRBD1 CASSLGTGPSTYTF
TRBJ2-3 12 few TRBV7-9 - CASSFVTDTQYF
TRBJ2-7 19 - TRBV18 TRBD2 CASSPGGPGLGPSDYEQYF
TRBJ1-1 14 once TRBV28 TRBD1 CASRIQGARSEAFF